The entry below describes one T cell receptor (beta chain). Produced via immunoSEQ multiplex PCR; TCRdb's table is partial and in-frame only. The repertoire has 90,000 to 95,000 clones, about 94% of them found once; the top ten carry about 2%. This specimen comes from a study of T cell changes during pregnancy in multiple sclerosis. V shed 4 bases and J 7 bases; nucleotides not matched to a gene: 10. Per germline, CDR1 LGHNA and CDR2 YSLEER. The CDR3 has 15 residues. Sequencing was performed on peripheral blood, taken in the third trimester of pregnancy. The chain uses TRBV4-3 and TRBJ2-7; 10 bases are a match to TRBD2. This clonotype originated in a female donor with multiple sclerosis, enrolled in a pregnancy study. This CDR3 is CASSPGLAGEGEQYF. In DNA form, the CDR3 reads TGCGCCAGCAGCCCAGGGCTAGCGGGAGAGGGGGAGCAGTACTTC.